This T cell receptor beta chain was identified during a study of cytomegalovirus exposure and HLA in healthy donors. Overall study findings and caveats: Per a prior analysis, the majority of TCR beta V segments were productive roughly 87% or roughly 30% of the time.

The PCR contained 60 Vbeta and 13 Jbeta primers. Some clones are missing from TCRdb's copy, which holds only in-frame ones; the method was immunoSEQ multiplex PCR. The sample has roughly 120,000 clones. Worth noting for this clone: Its matching antigen is unknown.

Germline lookup yields CDR1 SGHKS and CDR2 YYEKEE (reference sequence). The ends were cut back, 1 base at V and 0 bases at J, with 17 bases in the middle. This CDR3 has 18 residues. This receptor was taken from a man aged 40-55 years in good health and CMV-seropositive. What was sequenced was PBMCs. The chain couples TRBV5-5 to TRBJ1-3; D gene uncertain. This CDR3 reads CASSLTAPMRFSGNTIYF. CDR3 nucleotides: TGTGCCAGCAGCTTGACCGCCCCCATGCGTTTCTCTGGAAACACCATATATTTT. Full variable domain (remainder filled in from reference TRBV5-5 and TRBJ1-3): DAGVTQSPTHLIKTRGQQVTLRCSPISGHKSVSWYQQVLGQGPQFIFQYYEKEERGRGNFPDRFSARQFPNYSSELNVNALLLGDSALYLCASSLTAPMRFSGNTIYFGEGSWLTVV.